The present TCR beta chain was sequenced within a study of T cell repertoires in cytomegalovirus infection. Study-level background: Public TCR beta signatures were indicative of both CMV infection and a matching HLA type.

Comments on this clonotype: Its antigen is undetermined. A junction end diverges from the germline sequence, so it may reflect a read error.

The CDR3 is 16 residues long. Germline V gene data show CDR1 as SGHKS and CDR2 as YYEKEE (reference sequence). Study-wide results and caveats: Cumulated frequencies of public TCR beta families served to identify carriers of CMV plus the relevant HLA. In two of eight donors, the top clonotype was HLA-C-restricted CMV-specific.

TCRdb reanalysed the reads using MiXCR and keeps one entry per CDR3 protein. The table has about 530,000 distinct CDR3 sequences, 26% seen once. This TCR derives from a human donor in good health (CMV status not recorded). Some clones in this sample may be carry-over from other donors' samples. Source material: PBMCs. The V and J genes are TRBV5-5 and TRBJ1-6; no firm D call. The CDR3 is CASSLGQQAYNSPLHF. The CDR3 nucleotides read TGTGCCAGCAGCTTGGGTCAGCAGGCCTACAATTCACCCCTCCACTTT.